Sequencing of this T cell receptor (beta chain) was carried out in a study of Ad26.COV2.S vaccination and SARS-CoV-2 variants. Overall study findings and caveats: Vaccinees reportedly had broad spike-specific CD8+ and CD4+ T cell responses.

The germline V gene has CDR1 MNHEY and CDR2 SVGEGT. This CDR3 region has 16 residues. J gave up 2 bases and V 0 bases, and 4 bases lay outside the gene matches. Regarding this clone: Its antigen is not identified. The same CDR3 is also encoded by other DNA sequences in this sample.

The protocol was immunoSEQ multiplex PCR, while the TCRdb copy is restricted to in-frame clones and leaves out a portion. The table records 400,000 to 500,000 clones, around 87% of them present only once. Treatment here: around 19 received Ad26.COV2.S at low or high dose, single or two shots; 5 received placebo; per-sample allocation not given. Samples came from day 63 after the first vaccine or placebo injection. V gene TRBV6-2 or TRBV6-3 combines with J gene TRBJ2-3; 8 nucleotides line up with TRBD2. This TCR derives from a person aged 18 to 59 who received the Ad26.COV2.S COVID-19 vaccine or a placebo. Here the sequenced sample was peripheral blood, taken in a trial of Ad26.COV2.S vaccine versus placebo. Written as DNA, the CDR3 is TGTGCCAGCAGTTACTCACTAGCGGCCTCCACAGATACGCAGTATTTT. This gives the protein CASSYSLAASTDTQYF.